This T cell receptor (beta chain) appears in the sequencing data of a study of CD8 T cells in ankylosing spondylitis. Overall study results and limits: Disease-linked clones proved CD8+ and comparatively uncommon in peripheral blood. A TCR beta motif made of fewer than ten highly homologous variants seemed typical of ankylosing spondylitis blood. As reported, disease-linked clones showed significant enrichment in matched ankylosing spondylitis synovial fluid. Some of the motif variants had earlier been found in reactive arthritis patients' fluid and blood.

This clonotype came up a few times. The antigen is undetermined. Germline V lookup: CDR1 SGHAT, CDR2 FQNNGV. The CDR3 spans 12 residues. The V and J ends lost 8 bases and 2 bases respectively, with 6 bases between them. Construction of TCR beta libraries was performed using quantitative 5'-RACE with molecular barcodes. Each CDR3 protein gets one entry after TCRdb re-called the 5' RACE reads with MiXCR. Seen here are 220,000 or so distinct CDR3 sequences, 15% to 20% observed once, and the top ten hold more than 40%. The receptor's source is a male donor with ankylosing spondylitis. The chain combines TRBV11-2 with TRBJ2-2; the D is unclear. The sample comprised blood, either unsorted or a sorted T cell fraction (not recorded which). CDR3: CASEDNTGELFF. The DNA for the CDR3 is TGTGCCAGCGAGGATAACACCGGGGAGCTGTTTTTT.